The clone carrying this T cell receptor beta chain was observed once. These data belong to a study of blood T cell repertoires in COVID-19. Method: immunoSEQ multiplex PCR; TCRdb's copy keeps in-frame clones and lacks some. The data show 65,000 to 85,000 clones, with 70% to 90% seen just once and under 20% held by the top ten. Trimming removed 1 base from V and 6 bases from J; junction bases left unmatched: 2. CDR3 length: 15 residues. Germline assignment: CDR1 SGHTA and CDR2 FQGNSA. Sequenced sample: peripheral blood. V and J are TRBV7-2 and TRBJ2-2; 10 nucleotides align to TRBD1. The sequence was collected from a woman in her sixties with acute or convalescent COVID-19. The CDR3 region is CASSLVGTGAGELFF. Here the CDR3 DNA reads TGTGCCAGCAGCTTAGTCGGGACAGGGGCCGGGGAGCTGTTTTTT. Variable domain in full (rest from reference TRBV7-2 and TRBJ2-2): GAGVSQSPSNKVTEKGKDVELRCDPISGHTALYWYRQSLGQGLEFLIYFQGNSAPDKSGLPSDRFSAERTGGSVSTLTIQRTQQEDSAVYLCASSLVGTGAGELFFGEGSRLTVL.